The 29 T cell receptor beta chains listed next were all sequenced from one sample in a study of cytomegalovirus exposure and HLA in healthy donors. In the PCR, 60 Vbeta and 13 Jbeta primers were used. Clones were sequenced by immunoSEQ multiplex PCR, and TCRdb holds only the in-frame ones, with some missing. Seen here are about 190,000 clones, approximately 80% observed once, and the top ten hold 13% to 15%. The sequencing sample was made of PBMCs. The receptors come from a woman aged 25 to 45 in good health and CMV-seropositive.

Here the CDR3 reads CASSFTGGSSYGYTF. The CDR3 DNA follows: TGTGCCAGCAGCTTTACAGGGGGCAGTAGCTATGGCTACACCTTC. The rearrangement links TRBV7-9 to TRBJ1-2; 9 bases map to TRBD1. CDR1 and CDR2 (germline): SEHNR, FQNEAQ (reference sequence). The CDR3 is 15 residues long. Germline trimming cut 3 bases from V and 4 bases from J; bases unmatched to any gene: 6.

Written as DNA, the CDR3 is TGTGCCATCAGCCTCTCTGGAAACACCATATATTTT. This sequence encodes CAISLSGNTIYF. The chain has TRBV10-3 and TRBJ1-3; D uncertain. The CDR3 is 12 amino acids. V gave up 6 bases and J gave up 0 bases, with 3 bases separating them. Germline lookup yields CDR1 ENHRY and CDR2 SYGVKD.

This sequence joins TRBV4-2 and TRBJ2-3; TRBD1 might be the D (7 bases). V was pared by 4 bases and J by 6 bases, with 11 bases between. Germline lookup yields CDR1 LGHNA and CDR2 YNFKEQ. The CDR3 runs to 13 residues. The CDR3 DNA follows: TGTGCCAGCAGCCTCCCAGGGGGGGATACGCAGTATTTT. This gives the protein CASSLPGGDTQYF.

This clone is a singleton in its sample. This chain connects TRBV6-1 to TRBJ2-7; 7 bases are a match to TRBD2. The CDR3 has 14 residues. Germline trimming cut 4 bases from V and 4 bases from J; bases unmatched to any gene: 7. Germline values: CDR1 MNHNS, CDR2 SASEGT. The CDR3 DNA reads as TGTGCCAGCAGTGTCCTCCTGGGGGGGTACGAGCAGTACTTC. It is translated as CASSVLLGGYEQYF.

The chain uses TRBV4-3 and TRBJ2-2; tentative D call: TRBD2 (6 bases). Germline V gene data show CDR1 as LGHNA and CDR2 as YSLEER. The CDR3 is 15 amino acids. With 1 base removed from V and 5 bases from J, the gap between germline ends came to 11 bases. The DNA for the CDR3 is TGCGCCAGCAGCCAAGGCGGGATCGAGACCGGGGAGCTGTTTTTT. Translation: CASSQGGIETGELFF.

CDR3 sequence reads: CASSLLGSSTDTQYF. The CDR3, as DNA: TGCGCCAGCAGCTTGCTAGGATCTAGCACAGATACGCAGTATTTT. The rearrangement links TRBV5-1 to TRBJ2-3; unclear D gene. Per the germline V gene, CDR1 is SGHRS and CDR2 is YFSETQ. CDR3 length equals 15 residues. Trimming left V 1 base short and J 0 bases short, with 9 bases between. The complete variable domain, with remaining parts taken from reference TRBV5-1 and TRBJ2-3, reads KAGVTQTPRYLIKTRGQQVTLSCSPISGHRSVSWYQQTPGQGLQFLFEYFSETQRNKGNFPGRFSGRQFSNSRSEMNVSTLELGDSALYLCASSLLGSSTDTQYFGPGTRLTVL.

The CDR3 nucleotides read TGCGCCAGCAGCCCTATGGGACTAGCCCCCAATGAGCAGTTCTTC. Protein product: CASSPMGLAPNEQFF. This chain joins TRBV4-1 and TRBJ2-1; 9 bases fit TRBD2. Germline CDR1 reads MGHRA; CDR2 reads YSYEKL. The length of the CDR3 is 15 residues. J gave up 6 bases and V 4 bases, and 7 bases lay outside the gene matches.

The V gene is TRBV7-9, the J gene TRBJ2-7; D unclear. Germline V gene lookup returns CDR1 SEHNR and CDR2 FQNEAQ (reference sequence). V was cut by 3 bases and J by 0 bases, with 6 bases left in between. The CDR3 spans 13 residues. CDR3 sequence (DNA): TGTGCCAGCAGCTTCTCGAGCTCCTACGAGCAGTACTTC. The encoded protein is CASSFSSSYEQYF.

The table lists this clone with a few counts. The gene calls are TRBV28 and TRBJ2-5, with D perhaps TRBD2 (6 bases). Germline assignment: CDR1 MDHEN and CDR2 SYDVKM. CDR3 length: 16 amino acids. With 5 bases removed from V and 4 bases from J, the gap between germline ends came to 20 bases. CDR3 in amino acids: CASSRPLGGYGETQYF. DNA for the CDR3: TGTGCCAGCAGTCGACCGTTGGGGGGTTACGGAGAGACCCAGTACTTC. The full variable domain, rest sourced from reference TRBV28 and TRBJ2-5, is DVKVTQSSRYLVKRTGEKVFLECVQDMDHENMFWYRQDPGLGLRLIYFSYDVKMKEKGDIPEGYSVSREKKERFSLILESASTNQTSMYLCASSRPLGGYGETQYFGPGTRLLVL.

The chain uses TRBV4-2 and TRBJ1-5; unclear D gene. The ends were cut back, 2 bases at V and 4 bases at J, with 15 bases in the middle. Germline V lookup: CDR1 LGHNA, CDR2 YNFKEQ. This CDR3 contains 16 residues. The CDR3 protein is CASSQFVGDKNQPQHF. The DNA of the CDR3 is TGTGCCAGCAGCCAATTTGTGGGAGATAAGAATCAGCCCCAGCATTTT.

This chain uses TRBV11-2 with TRBJ1-2, with D unresolved. Between the trimmed V and J ends, which lost 5 bases and 4 bases, there was a span of 14 bases. This CDR3 has 14 residues. In germline, CDR1 is SGHAT, CDR2 FQNNGV. Here the CDR3 reads CASSPSREAYGYTF. CDR3 bases: TGTGCCAGCAGCCCCTCACGGGAGGCCTATGGCTACACCTTC.

The chain employs TRBV7-9 and TRBJ1-1; D is unresolved. There are 15 residues in the CDR3. Germline CDR1 SEHNR, CDR2 FQNEAQ (reference sequence). The V gene lost 5 bases and the J gene lost 0 bases, with 13 bases spanning the gap. CDR3 DNA: TGTGCCAGCAGCCCCGACATTTACATGAACACTGAAGCTTTCTTT. It translates to CASSPDIYMNTEAFF. Using reference TRBV7-9 and TRBJ1-1 for the parts outside the CDR3, the full variable domain is DTGVSQNPRHKITKRGQNVTFRCDPISEHNRLYWYRQTLGQGPEFLTYFQNEAQLEKSRLLSDRFSAERPKGSFSTLEIQRTEQGDSAMYLCASSPDIYMNTEAFFGQGTRLTVV.

The gene calls are TRBV6-6 and TRBJ1-5; the D gene is possibly TRBD1 (6 bases). Per the germline V gene, CDR1 is MNHNY and CDR2 is SVGAGI (reference sequence). Trimming pared 6 bases from V and 5 bases from J, leaving 17 bases between. This CDR3 comprises 15 residues. The CDR3 loop is CASSPTRGKDQPQHF. CDR3 coding DNA: TGTGCCAGCAGCCCTACAAGGGGGAAAGATCAGCCCCAGCATTTT.

A note on this clone: One junction end disagrees with the germline gene, perhaps due to a read error. This sequence joins TRBV7-9 and TRBJ2-3, with unresolved D. The CDR3 consists of 11 residues. CDR1 SEHNR and CDR2 FQNEAQ come from the germline V gene (reference sequence). CDR3 sequence: CSSSLLDTQYF. CDR3 DNA: TGTTCCAGCAGCTTACTAGATACGCAGTATTTT. Looking up the rest from reference TRBV7-9 and TRBJ2-3 gives the full variable domain: DTGVSQNPRHKITKRGQNVTFRCDPISEHNRLYWYRQTLGQGPEFLTYFQNEAQLEKSRLLSDRFSAERPKGSFSTLEIQRTEQGDSAMYLCSSSLLDTQYFGPGTRLTVL.

This chain links TRBV6-5 with TRBJ1-1; perhaps TRBD1 as D (5 bases). In germline, CDR1 is MNHEY, CDR2 SVGAGI. The CDR3 spans 12 residues. The V and J ends lost 6 bases and 4 bases respectively, with 9 bases between them. The CDR3 DNA is TGTGCCAGCAGCCCCGGGGGCACTGAAGCTTTCTTT. Translating it yields CASSPGGTEAFF.

This clone came up a few times. V and J are TRBV19 and TRBJ2-3; 11 bases fit TRBD2. The ends lost 5 bases at V and 4 bases at J; junction bases unmatched: 8. Germline-derived CDR1 and CDR2 are LNHDA and SQIVND (reference sequence). This CDR3 has 16 residues. The CDR3 DNA is TGTGCCAGTAGTTTCGCCGGGACTAGCGGTTCAGATACGCAGTATTTT. It specifies CASSFAGTSGSDTQYF.

The chain couples TRBV27 to TRBJ2-3; 10 bases are shared with TRBD1. V shed 7 bases, J shed 2 bases, and the junction held 9 bases outside the gene matches. Germline V lookup: CDR1 MNHEY, CDR2 SMNVEV (reference sequence). The CDR3 is 16 amino acids. The CDR3 DNA reads TGTGCCAGCACCACCGGGACAGGGGCTATCACAGATACGCAGTATTTT. This encodes CASTTGTGAITDTQYF.

The CDR3 loop is CASSWRTGEETQYF. In DNA, the CDR3 is TGTGCCAGCAGCTGGAGGACAGGGGAGGAGACCCAGTACTTC. The chain couples TRBV5-4 to TRBJ2-5, with 9 nucleotides matching TRBD1. The CDR3 is 14 residues long. Germline V gives CDR1 SGHNT, CDR2 YYREEE (reference sequence). J lost 5 bases, V lost 3 bases, and 5 bases had no gene match.

This clone was counted between two and nine times. The CDR3 is CASSLNPNTGELFF. For the CDR3, the DNA is TGTGCCAGCAGTCTAAATCCGAACACCGGGGAGCTGTTTTTT. The V and J genes are TRBV6-5 and TRBJ2-2; D unresolved. Per the germline V gene, CDR1 is MNHEY and CDR2 is SVGAGI. The CDR3 sequence is 14 residues long. V lost 5 bases and J 0 bases, leaving 7 bases between the germline ends.

The chain joins TRBV7-2 to TRBJ2-7; TRBD2 might be the D (5 bases). Per the germline V gene, CDR1 is SGHTA and CDR2 is FQGNSA. The V end lost 3 bases, the J end lost 5 bases, and 17 bases lay between the germline ends. The CDR3 length is 15 residues. CDR3 sequence reads: CASSLAGSLGNEQYF. CDR3 nucleotides: TGTGCCAGCAGCTTGGCGGGCTCACTTGGGAACGAGCAGTACTTC.

This rearrangement joins TRBV6-1 to TRBJ1-3, with no clear D. V dropped 6 bases and J dropped 1 base, with 13 bases sitting between them. Germline V lookup: CDR1 MNHNS, CDR2 SASEGT. CDR3 length equals 15 residues. The CDR3 nucleotides read TGTGCCAGCAGGAAGGGAGGTGGTTCTGGAAACACCATATATTTT. Protein product: CASRKGGGSGNTIYF.

The V call is TRBV29-1, the J call TRBJ1-4, with 7 nucleotides matching TRBD1. The CDR3 contains 13 residues. Germline V gene data show CDR1 as SQVTM and CDR2 as ANQGSEA. V lost 4 bases to trimming and J lost 5 bases; unmatched junction nucleotides: 4. CDR3 protein: CSVAGTVNEKLFF. The CDR3 DNA sequence: TGCAGCGTTGCCGGGACAGTAAATGAAAAACTGTTTTTT.

The chain recombines TRBV28 with TRBJ1-1; D call uncertain. V lost 6 bases, J lost 0 bases, and 8 bases lay in between. This CDR3 is built from 13 residues. CDR1 and CDR2 (germline): MDHEN, SYDVKM. CDR3 region: CASSHNMNTEAFF. CDR3 bases: TGTGCCAGCAGCCACAACATGAACACTGAAGCTTTCTTT.

This chain joins TRBV28 and TRBJ2-1, with D possibly matching TRBD2 (5 bases). With 6 bases removed from V and 0 bases from J, the gap between germline ends came to 12 bases. CDR1 and CDR2 (germline): MDHEN, SYDVKM. This CDR3 spans 15 amino acids. As DNA, the CDR3 is TGTGCCAGCAGGGGGAGAACTAGCTCCTACAATGAGCAGTTCTTC. It encodes CASRGRTSSYNEQFF.

This clone showed up just a few times. V is TRBV7-9 and J is TRBJ2-5, with a tentative D call TRBD2 (5 bases). With 8 bases removed from V and 5 bases from J, the gap between germline ends came to 12 bases. Germline-derived CDR1 and CDR2 are SEHNR and FQNEAQ (reference sequence). The CDR3 has 12 amino acids. CDR3 protein: CASGGNGETQYF. CDR3 DNA: TGTGCCAGCGGAGGAAATGGGGAGACCCAGTACTTC.

This sequence joins TRBV11-2 and TRBJ1-3; D remains ambiguous. This CDR3 comprises 17 residues. V gave up 1 base and J gave up 4 bases, with 17 bases separating them. Per the germline V gene, CDR1 is SGHAT and CDR2 is FQNNGV. The CDR3 DNA reads TGTGCCAGCAGCTTAGCACGGGTCGGTGACTCAGGAAACACCATATATTTT. This sequence encodes CASSLARVGDSGNTIYF.

This clone occurred a few times. The chain joins TRBV2 to TRBJ2-5; 8 bases agree with TRBD2. Germline lookup yields CDR1 SNHLY and CDR2 FYNNEI. The CDR3 totals 14 residues. V was pared by 10 bases and J by 4 bases, with 11 bases of the junction left unmatched. CDR3 amino acids: CAILSGSKGETQYF. CDR3 in DNA: TGTGCCATTTTGAGCGGGAGTAAGGGAGAGACCCAGTACTTC.

The chain recombines TRBV28 with TRBJ1-2; the D gene is possibly TRBD1 (5 bases). The germline CDR1 and CDR2 sequences are MDHEN and SYDVKM. This CDR3 has 13 residues. Trimming removed 6 bases from V and 6 bases from J, with 14 bases in between. CDR3 sequence (DNA): TGTGCCAGCAGCATCCCAGGGAAGCATGGCTACACCTTC. Translation: CASSIPGKHGYTF.

This chain connects TRBV27 to TRBJ2-7; TRBD2 matches at 10 bases. CDR1 is MNHEY and CDR2 is SMNVEV in the germline V gene (reference sequence). With V trimmed by 5 bases and J by 3 bases, 10 bases remained unmatched. The CDR3 covers 16 residues. CDR3 in DNA: TGTGCCAGCAGTCCGACCTGGGGACTAGCGATCTACGAGCAGTACTTC. Translating gives CASSPTWGLAIYEQYF.